These 15 T cell receptor beta chains were all obtained from the same sample, sequenced in a study of metastatic and nonmetastatic thyroid tumors. No patient received treatment before thyroid surgery. Via MiXCR, TCRdb re-called the PCR reads. The repertoire holds tens of thousands of clones, about a sixth seen once, with approximately 9.8% in the top ten. Sequenced material: tumor tissue. These receptors originate from a female donor with papillary thyroid cancer or a benign thyroid nodule (not recorded which). Some clones in this sample may be carry-over from other donors' samples.

Of note for this clone: It may be a read error: a sequence one base away is much more abundant. Other DNA sequences in the sample encode the same CDR3. This chain connects TRBV7-2 to TRBJ1-1; D might be TRBD1 (5 bases). V dropped 8 bases and J dropped 2 bases, with 15 bases sitting between them. CDR1 is SGHTA and CDR2 is FQGNSA in the germline V gene. This CDR3 region has 14 residues. CDR3 in DNA: TGTGCCAGCGAACCGGGACGGACTAACACTGAAGCTTTCTTT. Its protein product is CASEPGRTNTEAFF.

In regard to this clone: This could be a read error, since a much larger clone is one nucleotide away. Other DNA sequences in the sample encode the same CDR3. V and J are TRBV28 and TRBJ2-2, with 7 bases that match TRBD1. This CDR3 has 13 residues. The germline gives CDR1 MDHEN, CDR2 SYDVKM. The CDR3 loop is CASRDRVAGELFF. CDR3 bases: TGTGCTAGCAGAGACAGGGTTGCCGGGGAGCTGTTTTTT.

The chain couples TRBV7-2 to TRBJ1-1; D call uncertain. V shed 1 base and J shed 2 bases, with 11 bases lying between them. This CDR3 contains 15 residues. Germline CDR1 and CDR2: SGHTA and FQGNSA. In DNA, the CDR3 is TGTGCCAGCAGCTTAGACCCGTGCATTAACACTGAAGCTTTCTTT. As protein: CASSLDPCINTEAFF.

This clone occurred a few times. The rearrangement links TRBV12-5 to TRBJ1-5, with no clear D. This CDR3 has 13 residues. Deletions cut 3 bases from V and 6 bases from J, with 9 bases between. CDR1 and CDR2 (germline): LGHNT, FRNRAP. The CDR3 spells CASGFVRSQPQHF. The CDR3 region has the DNA TGTGCTAGTGGTTTTGTAAGGAGTCAGCCCCAGCATTTT.

This clone occurred many times. CDR3 nucleotide sequence: TGTGCCAGCAGAGACGGGAGGAGAGGGGGCGATGACTACACCTTC. It translates to CASRDGRRGGDDYTF. The chain joins TRBV2 to TRBJ1-2; 7 nucleotides match TRBD1. J gave up 10 bases and V 6 bases, and 17 bases lay outside the gene matches. This CDR3 has 15 residues. CDR1 is SNHLY and CDR2 is FYNNEI in the germline V gene.

The sample holds one count of this clone. The chain joins TRBV11-1 to TRBJ2-1; unclear D gene. Trimming took 5 bases from V and 0 from J, leaving 11 bases between them. There are 15 residues in the CDR3. The V gene's germline CDR1 is SGHAT and CDR2 FQDESV (reference sequence). The CDR3 DNA sequence: TGTGCCAGCAGCCCTCCAGTGCACTCCTACAATGAGCAGTTCTTC. It specifies CASSPPVHSYNEQFF.

In its sample, this clone was seen many times. Distinct nucleotide sequences in the sample also encode this CDR3. This chain links TRBV5-1 with TRBJ2-1; 10 bases agree with TRBD2. The V gene's germline CDR1 is SGHRS and CDR2 YFSETQ. V lost 3 bases and J lost 8; bases outside the gene matches: 8. The CDR3 is 15 residues long. Here the CDR3 reads CASSSYTGTSDEQFF. In nucleotides, the CDR3 is TGCGCCAGCAGCTCCTACACCGGGACTAGCGATGAGCAGTTCTTC.

This clone appeared many times. The V call is TRBV20-1, the J call TRBJ1-2, with 7 nucleotides matching TRBD1. Unmatched junction bases numbered 12, after V lost 4 bases and J lost 4 bases. The germline gives CDR1 DFQATT, CDR2 SNEGSKA (reference sequence). The CDR3 length is 15 residues. The CDR3 region is CSATPSRQGVYGYTF. CDR3 coding DNA: TGCAGTGCTACGCCTTCGCGGCAGGGGGTCTATGGCTACACCTTC.

This clone was recorded at least ten times. The genes are TRBV14 and TRBJ2-7; no clear D. The germline CDR1 and CDR2 sequences are SGHDN and FVKESK. V lost 0 bases and J 0 bases, leaving 9 bases between the germline ends. CDR3 length equals 15 residues. CDR3 sequence reads: CASSQDLVLSYEQYF. For the CDR3, the DNA is TGTGCCAGCAGCCAAGATCTAGTCCTCTCCTACGAGCAGTACTTC.

This clone was counted many times. The chain combines TRBV19 with TRBJ1-3; tentatively, D is TRBD1 (6 bases). Trimming removed 10 bases at V and 2 bases at J, with 18 bases between. There are 15 residues in the CDR3. Per germline, CDR1 LNHDA and CDR2 SQIVND (reference sequence). The CDR3 coding sequence is TGTGCCACCAATCCCACACAGGGAGCTGGAAACACCATATATTTT. It codes for CATNPTQGAGNTIYF.

As regards this clone: Germline and junction disagree at one end, which may indicate a read error. The genes are TRBV11-2 and TRBJ2-7; D possibly corresponds to TRBD2 (5 bases). Germline V gives CDR1 SGHAT, CDR2 FQNNGV. CDR3 length: 14 residues. CDR3 sequence reads: CTSSLDWASGEQHF. DNA for the CDR3: TGTACCAGCAGCTTAGATTGGGCCTCTGGGGAGCAGCACTTC.

In its sample, this clone was seen many times. The gene calls are TRBV9 and TRBJ2-3; either TRBD1 or TRBD2 may fit D (5 bases each). Trimming took off 3 bases at V and 2 bases at J, with 13 bases between the two ends. Germline V lookup: CDR1 SGDLS, CDR2 YYNGEE. This CDR3 is 15 amino acids long. CDR3 nucleotide sequence: TGTGCCAGCAGCGGACGGGGCTACAACACAGATACGCAGTATTTT. This gives the protein CASSGRGYNTDTQYF.

The chain recombines TRBV4-2 with TRBJ2-7; D is perhaps TRBD2 (5 bases). The CDR3 sequence is 14 residues long. Germline V gene data show CDR1 as LGHNA and CDR2 as YNFKEQ. Trimming removed 5 bases from V and 4 bases from J, with 15 bases in between. In DNA form, the CDR3 reads TGTGCCAGCAGCTGGGCAGCGGTAACATACGAGCAGTACTTC. Protein product: CASSWAAVTYEQYF.

This clone was picked up many times. At one end the junction does not follow the germline gene, possibly because of a read error. The same CDR3 is also encoded by other DNA sequences in this sample. DNA of the CDR3: TGTGCCAGCAGTTTAGCCAAAGACATAATTCCCCCCAATCAGCCCCAGCACTTT. It is translated as CASSLAKDIIPPNQPQHF. This chain uses TRBV28 with TRBJ1-5; D uncertain. Germline V lookup: CDR1 MDHEN, CDR2 SYDVKM. This CDR3 region has 18 residues.

This clone came up many times. This chain joins TRBV24-1 and TRBJ2-7; 8 nucleotides line up with TRBD1. CDR1 is KGHDR, CDR2 SFDVKD, per germline. V lost 2 bases to trimming and J lost 6 bases; unmatched junction nucleotides: 2. The CDR3 has 13 residues. CDR3 in DNA: TGTGCCACCAGTGATTCCGGGACAGGCGAGCAGTACTTC. Translation gives CATSDSGTGEQYF.